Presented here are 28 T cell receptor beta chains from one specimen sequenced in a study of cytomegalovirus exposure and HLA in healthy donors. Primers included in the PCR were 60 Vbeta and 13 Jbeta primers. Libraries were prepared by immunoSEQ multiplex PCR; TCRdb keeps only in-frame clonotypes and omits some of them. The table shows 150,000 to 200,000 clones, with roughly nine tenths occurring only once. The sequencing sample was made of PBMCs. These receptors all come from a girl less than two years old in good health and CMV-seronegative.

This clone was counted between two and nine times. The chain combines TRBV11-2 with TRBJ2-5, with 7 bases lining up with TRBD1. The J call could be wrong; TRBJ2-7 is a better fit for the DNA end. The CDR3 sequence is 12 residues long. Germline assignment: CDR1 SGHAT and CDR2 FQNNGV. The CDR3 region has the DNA TGTGCCAGCAGCCAACACAGGGGCGAGCAGTACTTC. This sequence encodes CASSQHRGEQYF.

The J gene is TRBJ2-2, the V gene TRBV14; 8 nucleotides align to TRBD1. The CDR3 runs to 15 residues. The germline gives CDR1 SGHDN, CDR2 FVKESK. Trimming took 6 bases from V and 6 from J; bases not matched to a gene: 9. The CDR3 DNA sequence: TGTGCCAGCAGTCCTATACAGGGGGTATCCGGGGAGCTGTTTTTT. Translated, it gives CASSPIQGVSGELFF.

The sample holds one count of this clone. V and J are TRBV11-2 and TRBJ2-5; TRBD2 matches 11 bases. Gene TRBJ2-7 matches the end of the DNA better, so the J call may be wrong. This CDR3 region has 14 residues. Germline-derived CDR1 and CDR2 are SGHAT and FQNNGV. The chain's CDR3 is CASSFGLAGYEQYF. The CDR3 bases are TGTGCCAGCAGCTTCGGACTAGCGGGCTACGAGCAGTACTTC.

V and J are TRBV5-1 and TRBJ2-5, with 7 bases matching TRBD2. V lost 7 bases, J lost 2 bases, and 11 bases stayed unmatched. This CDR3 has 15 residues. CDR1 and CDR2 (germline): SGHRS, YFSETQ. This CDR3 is CASWSGRAGQETQYF. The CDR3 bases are TGCGCCAGCTGGAGCGGCCGAGCGGGACAAGAGACCCAGTACTTC.

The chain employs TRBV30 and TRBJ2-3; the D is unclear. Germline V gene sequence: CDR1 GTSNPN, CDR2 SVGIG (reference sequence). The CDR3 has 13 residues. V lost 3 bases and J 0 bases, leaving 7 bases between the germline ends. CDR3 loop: CAWSAGSTDTQYF. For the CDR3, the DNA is TGTGCCTGGAGCGCCGGGAGCACAGATACGCAGTATTTT. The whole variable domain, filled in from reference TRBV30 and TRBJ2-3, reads SQTIHQWPATLVQPVGSPLSLECTVEGTSNPNLYWYRQAAGRGLQLLFYSVGIGQISSEVPQNLSASRPQDRQFILSSKKLLLSDSGFYLCAWSAGSTDTQYFGPGTRLTVL.

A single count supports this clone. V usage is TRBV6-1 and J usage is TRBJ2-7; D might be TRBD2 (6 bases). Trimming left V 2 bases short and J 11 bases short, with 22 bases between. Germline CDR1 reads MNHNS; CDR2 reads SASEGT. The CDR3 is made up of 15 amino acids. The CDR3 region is CASSEFGTPTCVKYF. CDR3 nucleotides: TGTGCCAGCAGTGAATTTGGGACTCCCACTTGTGTAAAGTACTTC.

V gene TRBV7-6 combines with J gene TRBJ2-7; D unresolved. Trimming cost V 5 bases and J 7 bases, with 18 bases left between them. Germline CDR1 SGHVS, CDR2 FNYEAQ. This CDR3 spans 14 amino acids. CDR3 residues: CASSDQPERGEQYF. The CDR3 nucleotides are TGTGCCAGCAGCGATCAACCAGAGAGAGGAGAGCAGTACTTC.

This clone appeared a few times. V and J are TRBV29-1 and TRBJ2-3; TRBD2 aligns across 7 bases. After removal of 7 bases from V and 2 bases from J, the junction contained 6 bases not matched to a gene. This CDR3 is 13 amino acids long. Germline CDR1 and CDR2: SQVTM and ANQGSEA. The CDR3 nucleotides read TGCAGCGCTGGGGGGGGGATCACAGATACGCAGTATTTT. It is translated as CSAGGGITDTQYF.

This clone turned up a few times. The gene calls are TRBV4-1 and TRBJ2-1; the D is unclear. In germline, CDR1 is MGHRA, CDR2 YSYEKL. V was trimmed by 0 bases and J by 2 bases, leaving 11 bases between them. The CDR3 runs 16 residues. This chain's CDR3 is CASSQERSPAYNEQFF. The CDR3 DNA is TGCGCCAGCAGCCAAGAGAGGAGCCCAGCCTACAATGAGCAGTTCTTC.

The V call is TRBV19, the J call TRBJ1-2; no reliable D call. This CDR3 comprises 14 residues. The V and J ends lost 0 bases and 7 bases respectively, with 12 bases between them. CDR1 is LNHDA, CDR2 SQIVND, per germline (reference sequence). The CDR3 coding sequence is TGTGCCAGTAGTATAGATCGGGGAGACGGTGGCTACACCTTC. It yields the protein CASSIDRGDGGYTF.

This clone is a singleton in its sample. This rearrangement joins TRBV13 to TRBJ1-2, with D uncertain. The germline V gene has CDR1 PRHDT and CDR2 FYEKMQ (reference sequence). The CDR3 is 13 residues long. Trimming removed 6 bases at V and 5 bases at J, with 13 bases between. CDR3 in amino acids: CASRQPRGYGYTF. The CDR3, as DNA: TGTGCCAGCAGACAACCCAGAGGGTATGGCTACACCTTC.

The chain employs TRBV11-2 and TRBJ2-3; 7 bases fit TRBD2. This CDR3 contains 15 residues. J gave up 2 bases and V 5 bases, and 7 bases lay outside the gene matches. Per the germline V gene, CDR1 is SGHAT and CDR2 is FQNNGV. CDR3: CASSSGGTTTDTQYF. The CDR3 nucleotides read TGTGCCAGCAGCAGTGGGGGGACTACCACAGATACGCAGTATTTT.

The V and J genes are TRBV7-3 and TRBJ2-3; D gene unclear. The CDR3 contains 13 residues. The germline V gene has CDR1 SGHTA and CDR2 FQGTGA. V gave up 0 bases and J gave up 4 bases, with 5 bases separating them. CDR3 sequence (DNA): TGTGCCAGCAGCTTAACGAGCGCAGATACGCAGTATTTT. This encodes CASSLTSADTQYF.

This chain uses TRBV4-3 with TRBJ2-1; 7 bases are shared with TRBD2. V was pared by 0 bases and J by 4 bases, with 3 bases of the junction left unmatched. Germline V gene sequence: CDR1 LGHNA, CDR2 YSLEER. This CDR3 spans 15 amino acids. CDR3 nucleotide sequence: TGCGCCAGCAGCCAAGACTGGGGGGGTTACAATGAGCAGTTCTTC. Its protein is CASSQDWGGYNEQFF.

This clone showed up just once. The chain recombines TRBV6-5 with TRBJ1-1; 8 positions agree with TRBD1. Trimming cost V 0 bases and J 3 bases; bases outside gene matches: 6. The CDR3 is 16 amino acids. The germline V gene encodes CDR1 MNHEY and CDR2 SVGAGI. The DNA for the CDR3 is TGTGCCAGCAGTTACTCGACAGGGGCGTCCCACACTGAAGCTTTCTTT. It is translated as CASSYSTGASHTEAFF.

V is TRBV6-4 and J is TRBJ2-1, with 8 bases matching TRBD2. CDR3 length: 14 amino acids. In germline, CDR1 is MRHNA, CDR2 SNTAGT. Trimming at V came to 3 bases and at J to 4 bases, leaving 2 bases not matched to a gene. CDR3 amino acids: CASSELADYNEQFF. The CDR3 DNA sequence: TGTGCCAGCAGTGAACTAGCGGATTACAATGAGCAGTTCTTC.

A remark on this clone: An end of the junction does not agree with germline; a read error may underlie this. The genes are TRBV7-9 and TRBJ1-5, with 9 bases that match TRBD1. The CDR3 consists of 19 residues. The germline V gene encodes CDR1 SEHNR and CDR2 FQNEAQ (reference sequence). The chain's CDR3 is CSSSLDGTGYVGSNQPQHF. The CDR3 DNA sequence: TGTTCCAGCAGCTTAGATGGGACAGGGTACGTTGGGAGCAATCAGCCCCAGCATTTT. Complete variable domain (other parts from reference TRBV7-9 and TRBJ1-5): DTGVSQNPRHKITKRGQNVTFRCDPISEHNRLYWYRQTLGQGPEFLTYFQNEAQLEKSRLLSDRFSAERPKGSFSTLEIQRTEQGDSAMYLCSSSLDGTGYVGSNQPQHFGDGTRLSIL.

In DNA, the CDR3 is TGTGCCAGCGTAAAATCGGGCTCCTACGAGCAGTACTTC. Amino acid sequence: CASVKSGSYEQYF. The chain carries TRBV25-1 and TRBJ2-7; D gene ambiguous. CDR3 length equals 13 residues. Germline-derived CDR1 and CDR2 are MGHDK and SYGVNS. Trimming shortened V by 8 bases and J by 0 bases, and 11 bases separated the two germline ends.

CDR3 in amino acids: CASSGLDMTDTQYF. Written as DNA, the CDR3 is TGTGCCAGCAGTGGGTTGGACATGACAGATACGCAGTATTTT. This chain links TRBV25-1 with TRBJ2-3; TRBD1 might be the D (5 bases). The V gene's germline CDR1 is MGHDK and CDR2 SYGVNS. This CDR3 region has 14 residues. V was cut by 4 bases and J by 3 bases, with 11 bases left in between.

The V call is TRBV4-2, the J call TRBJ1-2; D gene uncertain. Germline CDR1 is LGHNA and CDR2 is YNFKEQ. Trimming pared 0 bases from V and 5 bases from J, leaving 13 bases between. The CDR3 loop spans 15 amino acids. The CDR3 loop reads CASSQDDRGSYGYTF. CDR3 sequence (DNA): TGTGCCAGCAGCCAAGATGATAGAGGGTCTTATGGCTACACCTTC.

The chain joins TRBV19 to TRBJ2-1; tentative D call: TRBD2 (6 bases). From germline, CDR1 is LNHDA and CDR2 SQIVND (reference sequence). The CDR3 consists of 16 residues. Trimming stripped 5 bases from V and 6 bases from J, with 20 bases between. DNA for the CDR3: TGTGCCAGTAGTTCACGACGACGACTAGTGTCCAATGAGCAGTTCTTC. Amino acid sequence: CASSSRRRLVSNEQFF.

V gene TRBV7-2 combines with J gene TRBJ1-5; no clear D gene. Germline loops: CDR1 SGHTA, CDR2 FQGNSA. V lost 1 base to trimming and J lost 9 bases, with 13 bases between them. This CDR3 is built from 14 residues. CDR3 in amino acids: CASSLDGFSRPQHF. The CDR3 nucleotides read TGTGCCAGCAGCTTAGACGGGTTTAGTAGGCCCCAGCATTTT.

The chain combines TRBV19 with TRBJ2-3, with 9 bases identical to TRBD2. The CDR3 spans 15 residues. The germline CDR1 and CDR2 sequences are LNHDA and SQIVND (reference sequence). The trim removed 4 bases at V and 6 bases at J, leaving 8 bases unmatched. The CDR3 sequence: CASSNLAGPLDTQYF. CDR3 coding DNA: TGTGCCAGTAGTAACCTAGCGGGACCGCTGGATACGCAGTATTTT.

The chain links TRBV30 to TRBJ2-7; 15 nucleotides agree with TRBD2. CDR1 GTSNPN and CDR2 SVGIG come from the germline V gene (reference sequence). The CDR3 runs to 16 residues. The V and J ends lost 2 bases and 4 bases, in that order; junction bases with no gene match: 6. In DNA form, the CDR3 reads TGTGCCTGGAGTCTGGGACTAGCGGGAGGCCAATACGAGCAGTACTTC. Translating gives CAWSLGLAGGQYEQYF.

The CDR3 loop reads CASSRQGGKQFF. As DNA, the CDR3 is TGTGCCAGCAGTAGACAGGGGGGTAAGCAGTTCTTC. The rearrangement uses TRBV5-5 and TRBJ2-1; 9 bases are shared with TRBD1. The CDR3 covers 12 residues. Germline-derived CDR1 and CDR2 are SGHKS and YYEKEE (reference sequence). The J segment lost 11 bases and the V segment lost 5 bases, leaving 5 bases of the junction unmatched.

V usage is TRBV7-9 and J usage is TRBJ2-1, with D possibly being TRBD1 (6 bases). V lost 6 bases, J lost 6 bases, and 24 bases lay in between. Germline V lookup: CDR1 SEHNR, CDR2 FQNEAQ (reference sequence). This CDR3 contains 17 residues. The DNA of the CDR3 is TGTGCCAGCAGGCGACCCGGGACACCGCCTATGGGCAATGAGCAGTTCTTC. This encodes CASRRPGTPPMGNEQFF.

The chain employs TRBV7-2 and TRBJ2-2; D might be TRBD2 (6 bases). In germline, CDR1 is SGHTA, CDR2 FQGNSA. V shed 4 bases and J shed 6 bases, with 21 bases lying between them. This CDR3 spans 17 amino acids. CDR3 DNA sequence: TGTGCCAGCAGCTCTCGGGGAGGCGTCAGGGTCTCCGGGGAGCTGTTTTTT. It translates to CASSSRGGVRVSGELFF.

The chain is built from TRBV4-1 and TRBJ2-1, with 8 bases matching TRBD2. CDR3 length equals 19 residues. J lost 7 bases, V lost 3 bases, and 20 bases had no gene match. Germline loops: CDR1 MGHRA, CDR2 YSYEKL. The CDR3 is CASSHPPSGSTYDRNEQFF. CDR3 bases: TGCGCCAGCAGCCACCCGCCTAGCGGGTCTACATATGATCGAAATGAGCAGTTCTTC.